These 7 T cell receptor beta chains originate from one sample sequenced in a study of T cells in localized non-small cell lung cancer. Using immunoSEQ multiplex PCR, the repertoire was profiled, and TCRdb retains in-frame clones only, with some absent. The data contain 75,000 to 90,000 clones, 84% of them seen just once; the ten biggest clones take up approximately 2.8%. The sequenced sample was peripheral blood, obtained before any cancer treatment. These receptors were collected from a man aged 40 to 69 with stage I lung adenocarcinoma.

The chain has TRBV2 and TRBJ2-3, with TRBD2 identical over 12 bases. The germline V gene has CDR1 SNHLY and CDR2 FYNNEI. The CDR3 loop spans 19 amino acids. With 3 bases clipped from V and 0 bases from J, the junction kept 10 bases outside the gene matches. The CDR3 DNA follows: TGTGCCAGCAGTGACTGGACTAGCGGGACACTAGCTAGCACAGATACGCAGTATTTT. This translates into CASSDWTSGTLASTDTQYF.

The chain employs TRBV19 and TRBJ1-6, with 7 bases lining up with TRBD1. This CDR3 has 18 residues. Germline loops: CDR1 LNHDA, CDR2 SQIVND (reference sequence). V lost 5 bases and J lost 5; bases outside the gene matches: 15. The CDR3 sequence: CASSFSYGWTGNNSPLHF. Written as DNA, the CDR3 is TGTGCCAGTAGTTTTTCCTATGGGTGGACAGGAAATAATTCACCCCTCCACTTT.

The chain couples TRBV5-5 to TRBJ2-7; no definite D call. The CDR3 consists of 11 residues. Per the germline V gene, CDR1 is SGHKS and CDR2 is YYEKEE (reference sequence). The V end was cut by 2 bases, the J end by 3 bases, with 3 bases between. CDR3: CASSFIYEQYF. In DNA, the CDR3 is TGTGCCAGCAGCTTCATCTACGAGCAGTACTTC.

The sample holds one count of this clone. J is TRBJ2-5 and V is TRBV6-5; 12 nucleotides align to TRBD1. Germline V CDR1 and CDR2: MNHEY, SVGAGI. The length of the CDR3 is 15 residues. V lost 5 bases to trimming and J lost 4 bases; unmatched junction nucleotides: 5. DNA of the CDR3: TGTGCCAGCAGTGGGGACAGGGGGCGCGGAGAGACCCAGTACTTC. This gives the protein CASSGDRGRGETQYF.

The rearrangement uses TRBV19 and TRBJ1-5, with D uncertain. CDR1 is LNHDA, CDR2 SQIVND, per germline (reference sequence). CDR3 length: 12 amino acids. V lost 7 bases, J lost 5 bases, and 9 bases lay in between. The CDR3 nucleotides are TGTGCCAGTACCGACCGGGATCAGCCCCAGCATTTT. Protein: CASTDRDQPQHF. Based on the CDR3 plus reference TRBV19 and TRBJ1-5, the full variable domain is DGGITQSPKYLFRKEGQNVTLSCEQNLNHDAMYWYRQDPGQGLRLIYYSQIVNDFQKGDIAEGYSVSREKKESFPLTVTSAQKNPTAFYLCASTDRDQPQHFGDGTRLSIL.

The chain is built from TRBV30 and TRBJ1-2, with D hard to call. V was trimmed by 0 bases and J by 8 bases, leaving 10 bases between them. The CDR3 loop spans 12 amino acids. Looked up from germline, CDR1 is GTSNPN and CDR2 is SVGIG (reference sequence). The CDR3 spells CAWSVKVGGYTF. The CDR3 DNA reads as TGTGCCTGGAGTGTTAAAGTCGGCGGCTACACCTTC.

The rearrangement links TRBV29-1 to TRBJ2-7, with 8 bases fitting TRBD2. In germline, CDR1 is SQVTM, CDR2 ANQGSEA. This CDR3 is 13 amino acids long. J lost 4 bases, V lost 3 bases, and 5 bases had no gene match. The DNA of the CDR3 is TGCAGCGTTGATACGGGAGGGGGATACGAGCAGTACTTC. It is translated as CSVDTGGGYEQYF.